This T cell receptor (beta chain) was identified during a study of response to subunit inactivated influenza vaccine. Overall study findings and caveats: It was suggested by the authors that few new T cells are recruited by each seasonal influenza vaccination.

TCRdb redid the calling of the RT-PCR reads with MiXCR, one entry per CDR3 protein. Of 280,000 or so distinct CDR3 sequences in the sample, 21% were seen once. The sample holds many counts of this clonotype. As yet, its antigen is unknown. The germline V and J ends were trimmed by 1 base and 4 bases, with 7 bases remaining between them. Germline V gene sequence: CDR1 SEHNR, CDR2 FQNEAQ (reference sequence). CDR3 length equals 13 residues. The chain has TRBV7-9 and TRBJ1-2; D not certain. The material sequenced was PBMCs from blood, taken less than 22 months after vaccination. This TCR came from a man between 50 and 69 years old who received an inactivated influenza vaccine. Written as DNA, the CDR3 is TGTGCCAGCAGCTTAGTCGGTTCCTATGGCTACACCTTC. Its protein product is CASSLVGSYGYTF.